What follows describes a single T cell receptor (beta chain). This sample is part of a study of control samples from healthy donors and cancer patients. Germline CDR1 and CDR2: MNHEY and SMNVEV (reference sequence). Deletions cut 6 bases from V and 8 bases from J, with 16 bases between. The CDR3 has 14 residues. The method was immunoSEQ multiplex PCR; TCRdb's version includes in-frame clones alone and lacks a portion of them. The sample lists approximately 220,000 clones, 90% to 95% occurring once. This sequence originates from a man aged 45-65 years in good health. The J gene is TRBJ1-4, the V gene TRBV27; D call uncertain. Sequencing was performed on blood. CDR3 amino acids: CASSSLGAGEKLFF. CDR3 bases: TGTGCCAGCAGCTCTTTGGGCGCCGGCGAAAAACTGTTTTTT.